This T cell receptor beta chain was sequenced for a study of OX40 agonist ivuxolimab in advanced cancers. About the research overall: Dosing consisted of intravenous ivuxolimab at 0.01 to 10 mg/kg every 2 weeks.

Per germline, CDR1 LNHDA and CDR2 SQIVND (reference sequence). Losses at the gene ends were 4 bases for V and 3 bases for J; bases not matched to a gene: 9. This CDR3 is built from 16 residues. Profiling relied on immunoSEQ multiplex PCR, and the TCRdb table lists in-frame clones only, not all of them. The top ten hold 30% to 35% of the sample, which has about 48,000 clones, about 89% seen once. Material: CD4+ or CD8+ T cells sorted from blood, obtained in a trial of the OX40 agonist ivuxolimab. This rearrangement joins TRBV19 to TRBJ2-7, with TRBD1 matching over 10 bases. The TCR comes from an adult with an advanced solid tumor such as melanoma, head and neck, liver or kidney cancer. CDR3 sequence reads: CASSRAGTGVGYEQYF. The CDR3 DNA sequence: TGTGCCAGTAGTAGAGCCGGGACAGGGGTAGGCTACGAGCAGTACTTC. Full variable domain (outside the CDR3, taken from reference TRBV19 and TRBJ2-7): DGGITQSPKYLFRKEGQNVTLSCEQNLNHDAMYWYRQDPGQGLRLIYYSQIVNDFQKGDIAEGYSVSREKKESFPLTVTSAQKNPTAFYLCASSRAGTGVGYEQYFGPGTRLTVT.